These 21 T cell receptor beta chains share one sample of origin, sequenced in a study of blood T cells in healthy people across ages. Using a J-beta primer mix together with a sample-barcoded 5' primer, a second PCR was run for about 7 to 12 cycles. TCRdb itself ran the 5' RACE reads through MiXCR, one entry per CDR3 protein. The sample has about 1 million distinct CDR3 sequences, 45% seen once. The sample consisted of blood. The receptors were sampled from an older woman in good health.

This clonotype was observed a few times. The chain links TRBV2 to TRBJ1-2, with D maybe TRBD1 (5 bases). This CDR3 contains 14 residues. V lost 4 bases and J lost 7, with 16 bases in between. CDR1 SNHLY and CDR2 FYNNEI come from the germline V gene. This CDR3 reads CASSVNFEGTGYTF. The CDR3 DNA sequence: TGTGCCAGCAGTGTGAACTTTGAGGGGACTGGCTACACCTTC.

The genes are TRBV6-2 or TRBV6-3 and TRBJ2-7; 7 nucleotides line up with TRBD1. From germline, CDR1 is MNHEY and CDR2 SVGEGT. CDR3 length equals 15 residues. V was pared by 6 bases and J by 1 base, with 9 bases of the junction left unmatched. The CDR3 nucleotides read TGTGCCAGCAGATACGACAGGGTTGGATCCTACGAGCAGTACTTC. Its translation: CASRYDRVGSYEQYF.

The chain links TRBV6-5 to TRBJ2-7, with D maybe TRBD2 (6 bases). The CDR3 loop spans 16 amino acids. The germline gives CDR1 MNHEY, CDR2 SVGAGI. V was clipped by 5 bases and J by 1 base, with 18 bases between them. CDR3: CASSGTRASDSYEQYF. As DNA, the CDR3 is TGTGCCAGCAGTGGCACCAGGGCTAGCGATTCCTACGAGCAGTACTTC.

CDR3 in DNA: TGTGCCAGCAGCTTAGCCGGAAGGGTTCAAGAGACCCAGTACTTC. It is translated as CASSLAGRVQETQYF. This rearrangement joins TRBV7-8 to TRBJ2-5; D not resolved. V was shortened by 0 bases and J by 2 bases, with 10 bases between the two germline ends. CDR1 and CDR2 (germline): SGHVS, FQNEAQ. The CDR3 covers 15 residues. Together with reference TRBV7-8 and TRBJ2-5, the CDR3 gives the full variable domain: GAGVSQSPRYKVAKRGQDVALRCDPISGHVSLFWYQQALGQGPEFLTYFQNEAQLDKSGLPSDRFFAERPEGSVSTLKIQRTQQEDSAVYLCASSLAGRVQETQYFGPGTRLLVL.

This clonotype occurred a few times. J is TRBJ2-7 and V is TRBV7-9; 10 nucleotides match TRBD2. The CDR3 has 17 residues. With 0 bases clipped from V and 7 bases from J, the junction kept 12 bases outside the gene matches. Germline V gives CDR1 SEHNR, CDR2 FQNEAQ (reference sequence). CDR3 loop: CASSLASGFGLAEEQYF. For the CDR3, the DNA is TGTGCCAGCAGCTTAGCGTCAGGCTTCGGACTAGCGGAAGAGCAGTACTTC.

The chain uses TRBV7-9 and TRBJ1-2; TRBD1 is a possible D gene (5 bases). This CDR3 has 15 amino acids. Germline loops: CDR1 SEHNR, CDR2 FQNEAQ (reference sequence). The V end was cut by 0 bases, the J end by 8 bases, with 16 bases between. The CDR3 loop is CASSLANVDRGGYTF. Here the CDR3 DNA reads TGTGCCAGCAGCTTAGCGAATGTCGATAGGGGCGGCTACACCTTC.

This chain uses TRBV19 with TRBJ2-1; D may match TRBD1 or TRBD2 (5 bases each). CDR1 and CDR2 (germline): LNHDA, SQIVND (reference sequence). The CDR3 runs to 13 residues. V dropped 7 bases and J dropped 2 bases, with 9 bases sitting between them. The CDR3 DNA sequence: TGTGCCAGTAAGGGGAGCCCCTACAATGAGCAGTTCTTC. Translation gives CASKGSPYNEQFF. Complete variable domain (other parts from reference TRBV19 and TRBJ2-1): DGGITQSPKYLFRKEGQNVTLSCEQNLNHDAMYWYRQDPGQGLRLIYYSQIVNDFQKGDIAEGYSVSREKKESFPLTVTSAQKNPTAFYLCASKGSPYNEQFFGPGTRLTVL.

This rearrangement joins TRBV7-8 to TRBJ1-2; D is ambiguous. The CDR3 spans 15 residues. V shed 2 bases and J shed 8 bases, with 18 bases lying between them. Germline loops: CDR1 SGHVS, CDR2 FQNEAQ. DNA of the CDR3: TGTGCCAGCAGCTTACTGCGGAGGGATCTGGGGGGCTACACCTTC. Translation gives CASSLLRRDLGGYTF.

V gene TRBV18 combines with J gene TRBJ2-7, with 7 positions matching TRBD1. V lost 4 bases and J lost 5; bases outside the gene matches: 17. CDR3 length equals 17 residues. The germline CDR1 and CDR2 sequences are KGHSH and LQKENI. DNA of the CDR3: TGTGCCAGCTCACTGCTTCGACAGGGATCCACTACTGACGAGCAGTACTTC. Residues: CASSLLRQGSTTDEQYF.

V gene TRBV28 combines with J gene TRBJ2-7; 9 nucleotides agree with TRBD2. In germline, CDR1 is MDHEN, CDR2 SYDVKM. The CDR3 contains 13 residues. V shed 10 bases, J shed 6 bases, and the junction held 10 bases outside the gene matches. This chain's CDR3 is CATRLAGVPEQYF. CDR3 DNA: TGTGCCACCCGGTTAGCGGGAGTACCCGAGCAGTACTTC.

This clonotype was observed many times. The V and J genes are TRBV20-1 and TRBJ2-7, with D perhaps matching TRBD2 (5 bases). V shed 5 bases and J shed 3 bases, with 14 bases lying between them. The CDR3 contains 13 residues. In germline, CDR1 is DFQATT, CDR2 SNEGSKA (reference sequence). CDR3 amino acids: CSALPPGIYEQYF. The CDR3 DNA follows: TGCAGTGCTCTCCCCCCGGGGATCTACGAGCAGTACTTC.

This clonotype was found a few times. DNA for the CDR3: TGTGCCAGCAGCTCCACGGGCGGGAGGATTGTCTATGAGCAGTTCTTC. Its translation: CASSSTGGRIVYEQFF. The chain employs TRBV6-5 and TRBJ2-1; 8 positions agree with TRBD2. Germline CDR1 reads MNHEY; CDR2 reads SVGAGI. The CDR3 spans 16 residues. J lost 8 bases, V lost 6 bases, and 15 bases had no gene match.

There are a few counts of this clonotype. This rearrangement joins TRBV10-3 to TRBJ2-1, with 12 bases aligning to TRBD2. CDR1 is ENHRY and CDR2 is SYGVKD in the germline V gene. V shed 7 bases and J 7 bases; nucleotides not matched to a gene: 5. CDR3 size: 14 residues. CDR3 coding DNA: TGTGCCATCATTGGACTAGCGGGATCAAATGAGCAGTTCTTC. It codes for CAIIGLAGSNEQFF.

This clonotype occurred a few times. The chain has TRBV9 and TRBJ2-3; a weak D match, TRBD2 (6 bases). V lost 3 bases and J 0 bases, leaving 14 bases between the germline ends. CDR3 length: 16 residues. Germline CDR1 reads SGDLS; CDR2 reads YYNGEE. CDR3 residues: CASSASTGTSTDTQYF. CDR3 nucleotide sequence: TGTGCCAGCAGCGCATCTACCGGGACTAGCACAGATACGCAGTATTTT.

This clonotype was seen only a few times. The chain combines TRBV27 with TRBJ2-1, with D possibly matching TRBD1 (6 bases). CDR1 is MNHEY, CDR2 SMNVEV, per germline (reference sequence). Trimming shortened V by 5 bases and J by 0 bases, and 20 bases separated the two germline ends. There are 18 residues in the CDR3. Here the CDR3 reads CASSVGQTGSSSYNEQFF. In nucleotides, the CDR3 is TGTGCCAGCAGTGTGGGGCAGACAGGATCGAGCTCCTACAATGAGCAGTTCTTC.

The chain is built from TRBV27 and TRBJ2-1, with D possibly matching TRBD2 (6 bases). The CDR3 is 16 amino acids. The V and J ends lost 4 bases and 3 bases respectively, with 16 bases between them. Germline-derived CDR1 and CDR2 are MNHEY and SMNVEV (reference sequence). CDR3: CASSSSGGAGYNEQFF. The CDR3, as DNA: TGTGCCAGCAGTTCGTCCGGGGGTGCAGGCTACAATGAGCAGTTCTTC.

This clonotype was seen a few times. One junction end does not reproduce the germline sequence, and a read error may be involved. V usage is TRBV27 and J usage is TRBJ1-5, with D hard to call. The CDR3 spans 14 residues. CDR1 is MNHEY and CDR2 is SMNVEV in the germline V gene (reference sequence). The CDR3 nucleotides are TGTGCCAGCAGTTCCACAGTTAGCAATCAGCCTCAGCATTTT. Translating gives CASSSTVSNQPQHF.

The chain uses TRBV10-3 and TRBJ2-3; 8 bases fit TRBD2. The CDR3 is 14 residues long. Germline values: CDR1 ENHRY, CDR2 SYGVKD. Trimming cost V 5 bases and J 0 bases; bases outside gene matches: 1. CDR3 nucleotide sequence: TGTGCCATCAGTAGCGGGAGTAGCACAGATACGCAGTATTTT. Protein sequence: CAISSGSSTDTQYF.

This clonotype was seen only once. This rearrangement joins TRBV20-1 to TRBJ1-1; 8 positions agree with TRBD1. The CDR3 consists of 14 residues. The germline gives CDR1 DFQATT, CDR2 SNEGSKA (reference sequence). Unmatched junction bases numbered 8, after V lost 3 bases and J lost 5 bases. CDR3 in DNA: TGCAGTGCTAGCGGACAGGGATTAGTAACTGAAGCTTTCTTT. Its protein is CSASGQGLVTEAFF.

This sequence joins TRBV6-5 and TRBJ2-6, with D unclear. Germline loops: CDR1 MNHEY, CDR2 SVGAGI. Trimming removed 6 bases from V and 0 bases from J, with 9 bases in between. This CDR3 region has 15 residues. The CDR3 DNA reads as TGTGCCAGCAGAGTCTCGGGCTCTGGGGCCAACGTCCTGACTTTC. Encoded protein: CASRVSGSGANVLTF.

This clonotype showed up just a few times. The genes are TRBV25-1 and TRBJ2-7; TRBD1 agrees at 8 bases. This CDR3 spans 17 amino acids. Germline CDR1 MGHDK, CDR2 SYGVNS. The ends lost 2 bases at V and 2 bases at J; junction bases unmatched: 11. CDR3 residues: CASSEPDGQGKAYEQYF. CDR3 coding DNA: TGTGCCAGCAGTGAACCGGACGGACAGGGAAAGGCCTACGAGCAGTACTTC.